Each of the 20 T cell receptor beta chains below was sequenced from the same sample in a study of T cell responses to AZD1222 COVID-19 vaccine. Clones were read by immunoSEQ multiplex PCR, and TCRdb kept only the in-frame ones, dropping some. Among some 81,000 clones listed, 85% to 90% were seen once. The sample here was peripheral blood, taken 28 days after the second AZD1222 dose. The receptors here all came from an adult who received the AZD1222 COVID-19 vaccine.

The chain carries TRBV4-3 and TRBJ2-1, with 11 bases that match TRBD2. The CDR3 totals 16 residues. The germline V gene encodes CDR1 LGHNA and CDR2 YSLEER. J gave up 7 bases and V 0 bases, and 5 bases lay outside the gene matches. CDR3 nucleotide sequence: TGCGCCAGCAGCCAAGATTCTAGCGGGAGGAAGAATGAGCAGTTCTTC. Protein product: CASSQDSSGRKNEQFF.

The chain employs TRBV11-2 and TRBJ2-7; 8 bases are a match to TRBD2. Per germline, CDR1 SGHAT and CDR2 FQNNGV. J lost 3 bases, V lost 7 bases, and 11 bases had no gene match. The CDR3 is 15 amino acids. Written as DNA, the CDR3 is TGTGCCAGCACCATCCGGGGGGGAACTAGCTACGAGCAGTACTTC. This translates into CASTIRGGTSYEQYF.

Written as DNA, the CDR3 is TGTGCCAGCAGCTTGGTTCAGGGGGATACGCAGTATTTT. Protein sequence: CASSLVQGDTQYF. The rearrangement uses TRBV5-6 and TRBJ2-3, with D possibly being TRBD1 (6 bases). The CDR3 has 13 amino acids. Germline lookup yields CDR1 SGHDT and CDR2 YYEEEE. The V gene lost 0 bases and the J gene lost 6 bases, with 8 bases spanning the gap.

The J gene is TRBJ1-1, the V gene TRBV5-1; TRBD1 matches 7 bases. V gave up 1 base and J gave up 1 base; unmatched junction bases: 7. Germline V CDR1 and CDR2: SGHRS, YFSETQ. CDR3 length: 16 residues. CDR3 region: CASSLRPGGGNTEAFF. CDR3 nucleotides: TGCGCCAGCAGCTTGAGGCCAGGGGGAGGGAACACTGAAGCTTTCTTT.

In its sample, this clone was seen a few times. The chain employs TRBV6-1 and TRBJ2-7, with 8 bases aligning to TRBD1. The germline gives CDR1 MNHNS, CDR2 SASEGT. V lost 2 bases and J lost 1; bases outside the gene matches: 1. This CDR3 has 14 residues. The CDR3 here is CASSERTGSYEQYF. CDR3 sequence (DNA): TGTGCCAGCAGTGAAAGGACAGGGTCCTACGAGCAGTACTTC.

For the CDR3, the DNA is TGTGCCAGCAGTGTTACCGACACCACCGGGGAGCTGTTTTTT. Protein product: CASSVTDTTGELFF. The chain employs TRBV6-4 and TRBJ2-2; D gene unclear. CDR3 length: 14 residues. Trimming removed 4 bases at V and 4 bases at J, with 10 bases between. Germline V lookup: CDR1 MRHNA, CDR2 SNTAGT.

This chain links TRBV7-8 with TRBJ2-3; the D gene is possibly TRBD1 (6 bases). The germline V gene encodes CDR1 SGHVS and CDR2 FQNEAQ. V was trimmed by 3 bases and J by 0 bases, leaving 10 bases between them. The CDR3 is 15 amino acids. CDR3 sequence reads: CASSFGQRSTDTQYF. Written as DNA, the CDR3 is TGTGCCAGCAGCTTCGGACAGCGAAGCACAGATACGCAGTATTTT.

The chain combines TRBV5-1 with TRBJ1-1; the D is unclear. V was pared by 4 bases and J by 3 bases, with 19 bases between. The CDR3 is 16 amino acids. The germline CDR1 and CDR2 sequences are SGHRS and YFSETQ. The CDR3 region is CASSPSLAGTDTEAFF. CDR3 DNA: TGCGCCAGCAGCCCTTCTCTGGCGGGCACGGACACTGAAGCTTTCTTT.

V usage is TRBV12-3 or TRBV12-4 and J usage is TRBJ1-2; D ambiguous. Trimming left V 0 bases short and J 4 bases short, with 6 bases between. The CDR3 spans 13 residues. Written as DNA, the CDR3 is TGTGCCAGCAGTTTAGCGGGTAGCTATGGCTACACCTTC. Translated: CASSLAGSYGYTF.

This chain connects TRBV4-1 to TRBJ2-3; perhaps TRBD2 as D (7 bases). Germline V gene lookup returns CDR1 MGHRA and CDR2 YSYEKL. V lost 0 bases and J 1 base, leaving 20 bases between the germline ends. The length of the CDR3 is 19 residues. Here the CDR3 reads CASSQDGGARDIGTDTQYF. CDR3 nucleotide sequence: TGCGCCAGCAGCCAAGATGGGGGGGCCCGGGATATTGGCACAGATACGCAGTATTTT.

This CDR3 is CASSGRGQGLNEKLFF. CDR3 nucleotide sequence: TGTGCCAGCAGTGGAAGGGGACAGGGGCTAAATGAAAAACTGTTTTTT. V gene TRBV28 combines with J gene TRBJ1-4, with TRBD1 matching over 10 bases. Unmatched junction bases numbered 8, after V lost 5 bases and J lost 5 bases. Germline V lookup: CDR1 MDHEN, CDR2 SYDVKM. CDR3 length: 16 residues.

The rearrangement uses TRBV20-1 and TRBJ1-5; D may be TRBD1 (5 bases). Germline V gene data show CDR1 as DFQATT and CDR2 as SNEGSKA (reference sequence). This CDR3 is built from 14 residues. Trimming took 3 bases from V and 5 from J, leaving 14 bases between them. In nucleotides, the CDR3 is TGCAGTGCTAGTTTAGGGTCCAGGGATCAGCCCCAGCATTTT. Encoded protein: CSASLGSRDQPQHF.

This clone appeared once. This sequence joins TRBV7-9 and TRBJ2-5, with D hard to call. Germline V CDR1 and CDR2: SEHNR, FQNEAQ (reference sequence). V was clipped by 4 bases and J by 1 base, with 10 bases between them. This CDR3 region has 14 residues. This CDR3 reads CASSSPGSQETQYF. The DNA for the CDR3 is TGTGCCAGCAGCTCCCCGGGTTCCCAAGAGACCCAGTACTTC.

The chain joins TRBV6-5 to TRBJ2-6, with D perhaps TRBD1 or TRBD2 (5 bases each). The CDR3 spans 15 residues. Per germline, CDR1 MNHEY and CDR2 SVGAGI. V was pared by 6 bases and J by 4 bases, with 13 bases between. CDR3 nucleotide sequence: TGTGCCAGCAGGAGAGGGGTTTCGGGGGCCAACGTCCTGACTTTC. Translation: CASRRGVSGANVLTF.

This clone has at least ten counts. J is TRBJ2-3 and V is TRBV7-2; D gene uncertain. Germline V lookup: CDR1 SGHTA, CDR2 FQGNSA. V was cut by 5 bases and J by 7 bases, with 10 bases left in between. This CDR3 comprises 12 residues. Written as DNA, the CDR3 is TGTGCCAGCAGCCAAGGGTCCAATACGCAGTATTTT. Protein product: CASSQGSNTQYF.

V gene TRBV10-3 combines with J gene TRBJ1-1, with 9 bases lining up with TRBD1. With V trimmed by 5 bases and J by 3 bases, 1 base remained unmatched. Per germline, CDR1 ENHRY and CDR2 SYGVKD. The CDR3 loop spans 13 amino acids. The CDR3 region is CAISRDRDTEAFF. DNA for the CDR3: TGTGCCATCAGTAGGGACAGGGACACTGAAGCTTTCTTT.

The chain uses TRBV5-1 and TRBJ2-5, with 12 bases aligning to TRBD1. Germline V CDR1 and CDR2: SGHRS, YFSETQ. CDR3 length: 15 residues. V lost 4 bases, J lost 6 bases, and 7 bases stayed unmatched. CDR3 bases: TGCGCCAGCAGCGTGGGACAGGGGGCGAGGAAGACCCAGTACTTC. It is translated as CASSVGQGARKTQYF.

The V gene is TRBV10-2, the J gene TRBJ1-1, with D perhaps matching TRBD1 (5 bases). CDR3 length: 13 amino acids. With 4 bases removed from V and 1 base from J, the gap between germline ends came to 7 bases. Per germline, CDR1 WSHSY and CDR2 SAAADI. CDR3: CASSVRGNTEAFF. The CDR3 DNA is TGCGCCAGCAGTGTTAGGGGGAACACTGAAGCTTTCTTT.

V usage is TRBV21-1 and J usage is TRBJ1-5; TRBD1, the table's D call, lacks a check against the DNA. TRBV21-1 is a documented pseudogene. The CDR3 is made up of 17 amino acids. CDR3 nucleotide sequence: TGTGCCAGCAGACTCGAACCAGGGGGGCGCAACCGGCAGCCCCAGCATTTT. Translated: CASRLEPGGRNRQPQHF.

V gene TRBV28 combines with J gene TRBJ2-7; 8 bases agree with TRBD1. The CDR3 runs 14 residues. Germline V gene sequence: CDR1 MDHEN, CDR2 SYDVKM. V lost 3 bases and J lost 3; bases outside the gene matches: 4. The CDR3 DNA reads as TGTGCCAGCAGTTTTCATGGACAGGGCTACGAGCAGTACTTC. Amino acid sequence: CASSFHGQGYEQYF.